The rows below give T cell receptor beta chains drawn from one sample of a study of T cell responses to AZD1222 COVID-19 vaccine. The method was immunoSEQ multiplex PCR; TCRdb's version includes in-frame clones alone and lacks a portion of them. This table holds approximately 110,000 clones, 87% found once. The sequencing here drew on peripheral blood, taken 28 days after the second AZD1222 dose. The source is an adult who received the AZD1222 COVID-19 vaccine. Both conserved end residues are part of each CDR3. A D gene is named only where the DNA matches it firmly. Size is stated for part of the rows, as once, few or many counts, or as a class when the clone is expanded.

J gene | D gene | clone size | V gene | CDR3 length | CDR3 DNA | CDR3 protein
TRBJ2-5 | TRBD1 | NA | TRBV13 | 15 | TGTGCCAGCAGCTTCTACAGGGGGGATCAAGAGACCCAGTACTTC | CASSFYRGDQETQYF
TRBJ1-5 | TRBD1 | NA | TRBV4-3 | 14 | TGCGCCAGCAGCCAGAAGACAGGGATTCAGCCCCAGCATTTT | CASSQKTGIQPQHF
TRBJ2-2 | NA | NA | TRBV6-5 | 12 | TGTGCCAGCAGTTCCGTTGCCGGGGAGCTGTTTTTT | CASSSVAGELFF
TRBJ1-5 | NA | few | TRBV27 | 15 | TGTGCCAGCAGTCTAACACAAGCGGGCAATCAGCCCCAGCATTTT | CASSLTQAGNQPQHF
TRBJ2-5 | TRBD2 | NA | TRBV3-1/TRBV3-2 | 15 | TGTGCCAGCAGCCAAGGCGGGAGGGCCGGTGAGACCCAGTACTTC | CASSQGGRAGETQYF
TRBJ1-3 | NA | NA | TRBV28 | 16 | TGTGCCAGCAGTCCCCCCGGCTGGCCCTCTGGAAACACCATATATTTT | CASSPPGWPSGNTIYF
TRBJ2-1 | NA | NA | TRBV19 | 16 | TGTGCCAGTAGTATAATTCGGATGAGCTCCTACAATGAGCAGTTCTTC | CASSIIRMSSYNEQFF
TRBJ2-1 | NA | once | TRBV11-1 | 14 | TGTGCCAGCAAGGACTCCTTCTCCTACAATGAGCAGTTCTTC | CASKDSFSYNEQFF
TRBJ2-7 | NA | NA | TRBV7-2 | 12 | TGTGCCAGCAGCTTAGACTTCGACGAGCAGTACTTC | CASSLDFDEQYF
TRBJ2-7 | NA | NA | TRBV19 | 15 | TGTGCCAGTAAAAAGCGGGACAACCCATCCTACGAGCAGTACTTC | CASKKRDNPSYEQYF
TRBJ2-1 | TRBD2 | NA | TRBV5-4 | 16 | TGTGCCAGCAGCTCCCACCGGACTAGCGGTGACAATGAGCAGTTCTTC | CASSSHRTSGDNEQFF
TRBJ2-7 | NA | NA | TRBV5-1 | 17 | TGCGCCAGCAGCTTGGGCGGTCGGGGCAGAAGCGTCTACGAGCAGTACTTC | CASSLGGRGRSVYEQYF
TRBJ1-3 | NA | once | TRBV9 | 15 | TGTGCCAGCAGCGCGGGACGAACGCCGGGAAACACCATATATTTT | CASSAGRTPGNTIYF
TRBJ2-7 | NA | NA | TRBV19 | 13 | TGTGCCAGTAGCTGGACAGCCTCCTACGAGCAGTACTTC | CASSWTASYEQYF
TRBJ2-1 | TRBD2 | NA | TRBV11-2 | 17 | TGTGCCAGCAGCTTAGGGGTGACTAGCGGGATTTACAATGAGCAGTTCTTC | CASSLGVTSGIYNEQFF
TRBJ2-5 | NA | once | TRBV5-4 | 14 | TGTGCCAGCAGCAAGATTACAGGGCAAGAGACCCAGTACTTC | CASSKITGQETQYF
TRBJ2-5 | TRBD1 | NA | TRBV5-5 | 13 | TGTGCCAGCAGCCCGGACAGGGGTGAGACCCAGTACTTC | CASSPDRGETQYF
TRBJ1-4 | TRBD1 | NA | TRBV27 | 15 | TGTGCCAGCAGTTCGACAGGGGACACAAATGAAAAACTGTTTTTT | CASSSTGDTNEKLFF
TRBJ1-2 | NA | NA | TRBV30 | 11 | TGTGCCTGGAGTGTAGTCCAGCAATACACCTTC | CAWSVVQQYTF
TRBJ1-2 | NA | NA | TRBV28 | 17 | TGTGCCAGCAGTTTATCGGGTTGGGCGAAAGCTAACTATGGCTACACCTTC | CASSLSGWAKANYGYTF
TRBJ1-2 | NA | NA | TRBV2 | 13 | TGTGCCAGCAGTGAGGCAGGGAACTATGGCTACACCTTC | CASSEAGNYGYTF
TRBJ2-7 | TRBD1 | few | TRBV7-9 | 17 | TGTGCCAGCAGCCCACCGGGACAGGGGGCGCGGACCTACGAGCAGTACTTC | CASSPPGQGARTYEQYF
TRBJ1-2 | NA | NA | TRBV2 | 15 | TGTGCCAGCATTAAAGGGGGGGGAGCTAACTATGGCTACACCTTC | CASIKGGGANYGYTF
TRBJ1-1 | NA | NA | TRBV7-3 | 13 | TGTGCCAGCAGCTTAGTAAGGGCCACTGAAGCTTTCTTT | CASSLVRATEAFF
TRBJ2-5 | TRBD2 | NA | TRBV6-1 | 16 | TGTGCCAGCAGTGAAGGGGTTCTCGGGGGGTCTGAGACCCAGTACTTC | CASSEGVLGGSETQYF
TRBJ1-3 | TRBD1 | NA | TRBV30 | 17 | TGTGCCTGGAGTACAGTCCAGGGGGATTACTCTGGAAACACCATATATTTT | CAWSTVQGDYSGNTIYF
TRBJ2-7 | NA | NA | TRBV28 | 12 | TGTGCCAGTTCAAAGATCCCCCACGAGCAGTACTTC | CASSKIPHEQYF
TRBJ2-5 | NA | NA | TRBV15 | 11 | TGTGCCACCAGCAGGGACCGGGAGAGCCACTTC | CATSRDRESHF
TRBJ1-1 | NA | NA | TRBV7-6 | 15 | TGTGCCAGCAGCTTAGCGGAGGGAGCATTCACTGAAGCTTTCTTT | CASSLAEGAFTEAFF
TRBJ2-2 | TRBD2 | NA | TRBV25-1 | 17 | TGTGCCAGCAGTGACGGTGTCACTAGCGGGATGCCCGGGGAGCTGTTTTTT | CASSDGVTSGMPGELFF
TRBJ1-6 | TRBD1 | NA | TRBV15 | 15 | TGTGCCACCAGCAGAGGGGACAGGGGTTATTCACCCCTCCACTTT | CATSRGDRGYSPLHF
TRBJ1-1 | NA | NA | TRBV19 | 18 | TGTGCCAGTAGTATGCACCTTATTACGGAAAGCATGAACACTGAAGCTTTCTTT | CASSMHLITESMNTEAFF
TRBJ1-3 | NA | NA | TRBV28 | 14 | TGTGCCAGCAGTTTTTGGGAGTCTGGAAACACCATATATTTT | CASSFWESGNTIYF
TRBJ2-1 | TRBD2 | NA | TRBV7-2 | 17 | TGTGCCAGCAGCCTTCCTAGCGGGACCCGCGCCTACAATGAGCAGTTCTTC | CASSLPSGTRAYNEQFF
TRBJ1-3 | NA | NA | TRBV7-2 | 16 | TGTGCCAGCAGACACGCTGTCAGGAACTCTGGAAACACCATATATTTT | CASRHAVRNSGNTIYF
TRBJ1-1 | NA | NA | TRBV14 | 19 | TGTGCCAGCAGCCAAGATCGTGGTGTATGGGGGCTGGGGAAGACTGAAGCTTTCTTT | CASSQDRGVWGLGKTEAFF
TRBJ2-5 | TRBD2 | NA | TRBV3-1/TRBV3-2 | 17 | TGTGCCAGCAGCCAACAACTAGCGGGAGGGCCATGGGAGACCCAGTACTTC | CASSQQLAGGPWETQYF
TRBJ2-1 | NA | NA | TRBV15 | 15 | TGTGCCACCAGCAGACTAGGTAGCTCCTACAATGAGCAGTTCTTC | CATSRLGSSYNEQFF
TRBJ1-6 | NA | NA | TRBV19 | 16 | TGTGCCAGTAGTATCCAACGGGGAGATTATAATTCACCCCTCCACTTT | CASSIQRGDYNSPLHF
TRBJ2-7 | TRBD1 | many | TRBV6-1 | 15 | TGTGCCAGCAGTGAAGATGGGACAGGGGGCTACGAGCAGTACTTC | CASSEDGTGGYEQYF
TRBJ2-1 | NA | NA | TRBV4-3 | 15 | TGCGCCAGCAGCCAAGATTTCGAGGCTTATAATGAGCAGTTCTTC | CASSQDFEAYNEQFF
TRBJ1-1 | NA | once | TRBV7-3 | 16 | TGTGCCAGCAGCTTATATACTATAGGAAAGAACACTGAAGCTTTCTTT | CASSLYTIGKNTEAFF
TRBJ1-2 | TRBD1 | NA | TRBV28 | 15 | TGTGCCAGCAGTTTATGGACAGGGGGTCTCTATGGCTACACCTTC | CASSLWTGGLYGYTF
TRBJ2-1 | NA | NA | TRBV14 | 15 | TGTGCCAGCAGCCCCCCGGGCGGGGTATACAATGAGCAGTTCTTC | CASSPPGGVYNEQFF
TRBJ1-1 | TRBD1 | NA | TRBV2 | 14 | TGTGCCAGCAGTCCGGGACAGGGAGTCACTGAAGCTTTCTTT | CASSPGQGVTEAFF
TRBJ1-6 | TRBD1 | NA | TRBV9 | 15 | TGTGCCAGCAGCGTAGAGGGACAGGGCAATTCACCCCTCCACTTT | CASSVEGQGNSPLHF
TRBJ1-2 | NA | NA | TRBV5-4 | 15 | TGTGCCAGCAGCTTGAGCATTGGGGGGTACTATGGCTACACCTTC | CASSLSIGGYYGYTF
TRBJ1-2 | TRBD1 | NA | TRBV7-2 | 14 | TGTGCCAGCAGCTTAGGGGACAGGGGCTATGGCTACACCTTC | CASSLGDRGYGYTF
TRBJ2-1 | NA | NA | TRBV12-3/TRBV12-4 | 12 | TGTGCCAGCAGTTTCCTCTACAATGAGCAGTTCTTC | CASSFLYNEQFF
TRBJ2-2 | TRBD2 | NA | TRBV7-8 | 14 | TGTGCCAGCAGCAAGGGACTAGCTCCCGGGGAGCTGTTTTTT | CASSKGLAPGELFF
TRBJ1-1 | NA | NA | TRBV5-1 | 13 | TGCGCCAGCAGCCCATGGGGGAACACTGAAGCTTTCTTT | CASSPWGNTEAFF
TRBJ1-3 | NA | NA | TRBV25-1 | 14 | TGTGCCAGCCGGACACAGGGAGGGTCTAACACCATATATTTT | CASRTQGGSNTIYF
TRBJ2-7 | NA | few | TRBV19 | 14 | TGTGCCAGTAGTATCCGGGTCCGCTCCTACGAGCAGTACTTC | CASSIRVRSYEQYF
TRBJ1-6 | NA | NA | TRBV2 | 12 | TGTGCCAGCAGTGACGGGTATTCACCCCTCCACTTT | CASSDGYSPLHF
TRBJ1-5 | TRBD1 | NA | TRBV11-2 | 13 | TGTGCCAGCAGCAAGACAGGGAATCAGCCCCAGCATTTT | CASSKTGNQPQHF
TRBJ2-2 | TRBD1 | NA | TRBV19 | 15 | TGTGCCAGTAGTAGAAGGACAGGAGTACACCGGGAGCTGTTTTTT | CASSRRTGVHRELFF
TRBJ2-1 | NA | medium-sized | TRBV27 | 14 | TGTGCCAGCAGTTTACAGGGCCCCTACAATGAGCAGTTCTTC | CASSLQGPYNEQFF
TRBJ1-6 | NA | NA | TRBV2 | 17 | TGTGCCAGCAGGACTCGACTCCCGAGCTCCTATAATTCACCCCTCCACTTT | CASRTRLPSSYNSPLHF
TRBJ2-2 | NA | NA | TRBV11-2 | 15 | TGTGCCAGCAGCTTAGCCAGGGCGCGGACCGGGGAGCTGTTTTTT | CASSLARARTGELFF